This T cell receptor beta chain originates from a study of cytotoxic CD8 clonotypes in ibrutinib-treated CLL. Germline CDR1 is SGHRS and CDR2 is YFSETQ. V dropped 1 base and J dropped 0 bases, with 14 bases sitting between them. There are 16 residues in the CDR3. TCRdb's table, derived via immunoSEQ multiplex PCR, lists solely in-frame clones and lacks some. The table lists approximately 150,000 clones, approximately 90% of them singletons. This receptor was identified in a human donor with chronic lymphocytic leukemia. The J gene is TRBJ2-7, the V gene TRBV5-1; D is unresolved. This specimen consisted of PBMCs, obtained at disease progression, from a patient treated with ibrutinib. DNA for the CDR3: TGCGCCAGCAGCTTGAAAATCACGCGCCTCTCCTACGAGCAGTACTTC. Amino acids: CASSLKITRLSYEQYF.